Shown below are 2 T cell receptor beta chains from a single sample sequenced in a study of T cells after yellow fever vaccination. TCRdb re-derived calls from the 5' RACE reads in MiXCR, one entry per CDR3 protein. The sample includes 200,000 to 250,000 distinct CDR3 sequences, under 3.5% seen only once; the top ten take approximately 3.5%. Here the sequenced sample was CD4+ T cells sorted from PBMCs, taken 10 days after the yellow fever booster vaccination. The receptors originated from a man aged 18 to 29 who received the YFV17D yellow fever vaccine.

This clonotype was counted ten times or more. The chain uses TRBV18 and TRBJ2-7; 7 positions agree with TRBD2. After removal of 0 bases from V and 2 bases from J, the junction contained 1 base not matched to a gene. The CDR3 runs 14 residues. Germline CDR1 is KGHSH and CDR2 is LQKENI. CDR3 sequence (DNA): TGTGCCAGCTCACCACCGGGGGGGACCTACGAGCAGTACTTC. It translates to CASSPPGGTYEQYF.

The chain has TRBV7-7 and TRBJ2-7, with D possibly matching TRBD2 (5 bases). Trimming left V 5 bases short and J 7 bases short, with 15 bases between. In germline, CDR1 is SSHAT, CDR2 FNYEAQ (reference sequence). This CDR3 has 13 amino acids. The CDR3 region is CASSPGWTGEQYF. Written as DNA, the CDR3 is TGTGCCAGCAGCCCAGGATGGACGGGGGAGCAGTACTTC.